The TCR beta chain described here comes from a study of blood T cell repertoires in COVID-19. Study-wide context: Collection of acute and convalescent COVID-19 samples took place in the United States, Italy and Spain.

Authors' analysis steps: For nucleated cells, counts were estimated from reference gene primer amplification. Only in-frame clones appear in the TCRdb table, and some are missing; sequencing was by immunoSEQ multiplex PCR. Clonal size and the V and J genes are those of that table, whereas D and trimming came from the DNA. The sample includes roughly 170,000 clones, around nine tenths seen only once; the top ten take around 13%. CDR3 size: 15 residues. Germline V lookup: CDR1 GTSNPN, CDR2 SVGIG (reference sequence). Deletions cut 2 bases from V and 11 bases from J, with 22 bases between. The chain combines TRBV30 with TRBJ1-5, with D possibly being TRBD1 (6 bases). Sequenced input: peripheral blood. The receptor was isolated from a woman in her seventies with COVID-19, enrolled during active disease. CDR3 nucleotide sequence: TGTGCCTGGAGTAATGGGGGCGGGTCTTATCGAGCCCAGCATTTT. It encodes CAWSNGGGSYRAQHF.